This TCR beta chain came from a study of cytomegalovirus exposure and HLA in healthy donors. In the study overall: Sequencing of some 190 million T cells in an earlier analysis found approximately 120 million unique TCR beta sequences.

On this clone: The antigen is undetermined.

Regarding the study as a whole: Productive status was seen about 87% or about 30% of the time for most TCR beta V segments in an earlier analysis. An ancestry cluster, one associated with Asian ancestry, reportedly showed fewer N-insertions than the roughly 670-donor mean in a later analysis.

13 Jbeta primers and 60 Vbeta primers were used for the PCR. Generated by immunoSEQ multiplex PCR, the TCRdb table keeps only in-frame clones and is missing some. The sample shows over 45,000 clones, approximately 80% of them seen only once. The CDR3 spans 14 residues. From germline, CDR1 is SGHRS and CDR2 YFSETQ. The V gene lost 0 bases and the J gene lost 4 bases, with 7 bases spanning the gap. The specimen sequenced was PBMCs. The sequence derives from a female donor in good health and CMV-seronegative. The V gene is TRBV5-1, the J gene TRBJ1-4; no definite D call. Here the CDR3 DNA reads TGCGCCAGCAGCTTGGGACATAATAATGAAAAACTGTTTTTT. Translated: CASSLGHNNEKLFF.